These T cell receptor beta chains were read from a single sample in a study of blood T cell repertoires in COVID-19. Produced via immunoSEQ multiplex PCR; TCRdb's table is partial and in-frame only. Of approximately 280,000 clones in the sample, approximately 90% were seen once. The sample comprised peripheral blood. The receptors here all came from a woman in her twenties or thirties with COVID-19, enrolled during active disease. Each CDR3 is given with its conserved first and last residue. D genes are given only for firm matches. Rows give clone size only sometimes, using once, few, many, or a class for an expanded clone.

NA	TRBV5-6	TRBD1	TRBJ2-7	CASSLEDRSYEQYF	TGTGCCAGCAGCTTGGAGGACAGGAGCTACGAGCAGTACTTC
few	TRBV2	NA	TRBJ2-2	CASRALLTTGELFF	TGTGCCAGCAGAGCCCTCCTTACCACCGGGGAGCTGTTTTTT
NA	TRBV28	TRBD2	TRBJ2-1	CATQRLAGFRYNEQFF	TGTGCCACCCAGAGACTAGCGGGATTTAGGTACAATGAGCAGTTCTTC
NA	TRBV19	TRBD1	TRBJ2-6	CASTAPGTGYGANVLTF	TGTGCCAGTACCGCCCCCGGGACAGGGTACGGGGCCAACGTCCTGACTTTC
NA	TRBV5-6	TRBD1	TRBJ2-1	CASSLRDRGYNEQFF	TGTGCCAGCAGCCTCCGGGACAGGGGCTACAATGAGCAGTTCTTC
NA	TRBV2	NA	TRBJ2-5	CASSVIVETQYF	TGTGCCAGCAGTGTCATAGTAGAGACCCAGTACTTC
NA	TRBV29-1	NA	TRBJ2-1	CSVAGEYNEQFF	TGCAGCGTTGCTGGAGAGTACAATGAGCAGTTCTTC
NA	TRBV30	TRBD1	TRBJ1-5	CAWAPGQGGNQPQHF	TGTGCCTGGGCCCCGGGACAGGGAGGCAATCAGCCCCAGCATTTT
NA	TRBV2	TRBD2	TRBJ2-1	CASKTVAGGLYNEQFF	TGTGCCAGTAAGACCGTAGCGGGAGGGCTCTACAATGAGCAGTTCTTC
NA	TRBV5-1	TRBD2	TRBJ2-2	CASSPLAGTNTGELFF	TGCGCCAGCAGCCCACTAGCGGGGACGAACACCGGGGAGCTGTTTTTT
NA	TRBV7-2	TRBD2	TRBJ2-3	CALRREAGSDTQYF	TGTGCCCTGAGGCGGGAGGCGGGCTCAGATACGCAGTATTTT
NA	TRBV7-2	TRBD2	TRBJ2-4	CASSYSGSGNIQYF	TGTGCCAGCAGCTATAGCGGGAGCGGAAACATTCAGTACTTC
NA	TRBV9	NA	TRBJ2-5	CASSVGQQETQYF	TGTGCCAGCAGCGTAGGACAACAAGAGACCCAGTACTTC
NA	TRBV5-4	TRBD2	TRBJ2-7	CASSLGLAGGVYEQYF	TGTGCCAGCAGCTTGGGGCTAGCGGGAGGGGTCTACGAGCAGTACTTC
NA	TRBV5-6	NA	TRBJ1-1	CASSLVRRAEAFF	TGTGCCAGCAGCTTGGTGAGGAGGGCTGAAGCTTTCTTT
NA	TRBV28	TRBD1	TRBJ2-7	CASSFPGGVNEQYF	TGTGCCAGCAGTTTCCCAGGGGGAGTAAACGAGCAGTACTTC
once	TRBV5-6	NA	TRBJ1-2	CASSLVGRGYGYTF	TGTGCCAGCAGCTTGGTAGGTAGGGGCTATGGCTACACCTTC
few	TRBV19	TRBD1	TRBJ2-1	CASSIILPTGVLNEQFF	TGTGCCAGTAGTATAATCCTCCCGACAGGGGTGCTAAATGAGCAGTTCTTC
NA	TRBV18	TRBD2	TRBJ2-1	CASSPPSGGSSYNEQFF	TGTGCCAGCTCACCACCGTCGGGCGGGAGCTCCTACAATGAGCAGTTCTTC
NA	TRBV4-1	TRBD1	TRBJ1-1	CASSITDRATEAFF	TGCGCCAGCAGCATAACTGACAGGGCCACTGAAGCTTTCTTT
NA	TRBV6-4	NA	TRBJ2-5	CASLREPAETQYF	TGTGCCAGCCTCCGGGAGCCGGCGGAGACCCAGTACTTC
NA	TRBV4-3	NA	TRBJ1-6	CASSQAGRDDSPLHF	TGCGCCAGCAGCCAAGCAGGCAGGGATGACTCACCCCTCCACTTT
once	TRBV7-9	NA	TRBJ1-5	CASSLDRISAPQHF	TGTGCCAGCAGCTTAGACAGGATATCCGCGCCCCAGCATTTT
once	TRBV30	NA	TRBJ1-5	CALGTGTISNQPQHF	TGTGCCCTGGGGACCGGGACAATTAGCAATCAGCCCCAGCATTTT
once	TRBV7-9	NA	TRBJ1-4	CASSLKGREKLFF	TGTGCCAGCAGCTTAAAGGGGCGCGAAAAACTGTTTTTT
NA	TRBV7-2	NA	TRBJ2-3	CASSQGTDTQYF	TGTGCCAGCAGCCAGGGGACAGATACGCAGTATTTT
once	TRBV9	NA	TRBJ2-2	CASSVAQGAQHGELFF	TGTGCCAGCAGCGTAGCTCAAGGGGCCCAGCACGGGGAGCTGTTTTTT
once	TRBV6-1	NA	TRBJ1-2	CASSEDRTVLYGYTF	TGTGCCAGCAGTGAAGATCGGACAGTACTCTATGGCTACACCTTC
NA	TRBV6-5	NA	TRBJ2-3	CASSYSIGGTDTQYF	TGTGCCAGCAGTTACTCGATCGGGGGCACAGATACGCAGTATTTT
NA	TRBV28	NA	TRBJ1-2	CASSLSDSYYGYTF	TGTGCCAGCAGTTTAAGTGACAGCTACTATGGCTACACCTTC
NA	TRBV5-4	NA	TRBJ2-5	CASSLVGRETQYF	TGTGCCAGCAGCTTGGTCGGGAGAGAGACCCAGTACTTC
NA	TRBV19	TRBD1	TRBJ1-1	CASRTGELGTEAFF	TGTGCCAGTAGAACAGGGGAATTGGGCACTGAAGCTTTCTTT
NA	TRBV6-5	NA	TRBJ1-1	CASSYGPGFTEAFF	TGTGCCAGCAGTTACGGCCCGGGGTTCACTGAAGCTTTCTTT
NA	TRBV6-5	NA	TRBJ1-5	CASSPTGQEAQHF	TGTGCCAGCAGTCCAACCGGACAAGAGGCCCAGCATTTT
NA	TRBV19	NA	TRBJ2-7	CASSMVQGNSHEQYF	TGTGCCAGTAGTATGGTCCAGGGAAATAGCCACGAGCAGTACTTC
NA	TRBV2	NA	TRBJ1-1	CASSPLGNTEAFF	TGTGCCAGCAGTCCCCTCGGGAACACTGAAGCTTTCTTT
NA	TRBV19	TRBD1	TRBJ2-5	CASSSGDQNRGETQYF	TGTGCCAGTAGTTCCGGTGATCAGAACAGGGGGGAGACCCAGTACTTC
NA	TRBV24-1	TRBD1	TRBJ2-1	CATSDSFGGQGTNEQFF	TGTGCCACCAGTGATAGTTTCGGGGGACAGGGGACGAATGAGCAGTTCTTC
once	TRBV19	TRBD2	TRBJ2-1	CASSRTSGSSYNEQFF	TGTGCCAGTAGCAGAACTAGCGGGAGTTCCTACAATGAGCAGTTCTTC
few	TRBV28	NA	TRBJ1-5	CASQPSGGVGQPQHF	TGTGCCAGCCAGCCCAGCGGGGGAGTAGGTCAGCCCCAGCATTTT